Only a few counts were recorded for the clone carrying this T cell receptor (beta chain). Antigen unknown. This sample also contains other DNA sequences that code for the same CDR3. Trimming cost V 3 bases and J 4 bases; bases outside gene matches: 0. CDR1 and CDR2 from the germline V gene are SEHNR and FQNEAQ (reference sequence). The CDR3 spans 13 residues. This entry is derived from a study of shared clonotypes between healthy human individuals. Study-wide background: Donor composition was a couple of women and a few men, aged 18 to 49. The plates for each donor numbered three CD4 naive, three CD4 memory, two CD8 naive and one CD8 memory.

Donation came from healthy HIV-negative adults that had no recent acute infections or vaccinations. Sequencing was performed with immunoSEQ multiplex PCR; in TCRdb, only in-frame clones are kept and a portion is missing. This sample has about 1 million clones, with approximately 70% found just once. Study-wide results and caveats: The sharing of 4% to 5.5% of naive CD4 clonotypes was seen across a handful of donors.

The chain carries TRBV7-9 and TRBJ1-3, with TRBD1 identical over 7 bases. Specimen: memory CD4+ T cells sorted from blood. The subset: CD45RA-negative fraction. The clonotype was recovered from a man younger than 30 in good health. The CDR3, as DNA: TGTGCCAGCAGCTTGGGACAGGGAAACACCATATATTTT. This codes for CASSLGQGNTIYF.